One T cell receptor beta chain is described in this entry. The source of the sample is a study of cytomegalovirus exposure and HLA in healthy donors. A multiplex PCR was run with 60 Vbeta primers and 13 Jbeta primers. The data were produced by immunoSEQ multiplex PCR, yet TCRdb's version contains in-frame clones alone and is incomplete. The sample totals about 160,000 clones; its top ten clones hold roughly 2%. J gave up 0 bases and V 4 bases, and 10 bases lay outside the gene matches. The length of the CDR3 is 19 residues. Per the germline V gene, CDR1 is SGHKS and CDR2 is YYEKEE (reference sequence).

The chain recombines TRBV5-5 with TRBJ2-4; 13 bases align to TRBD2. Specimen: PBMCs. The TCR was taken from a man younger than 40 in good health and CMV-seronegative. The CDR3 here is CASSRPGTSGALAKNIQYF. In DNA form, the CDR3 reads TGTGCCAGCAGCAGACCCGGGACTAGCGGGGCCCTAGCCAAAAACATTCAGTACTTC.